This T cell receptor beta chain was recovered during a study of blood T cell repertoires in COVID-19. Background on the study: Sites across the United States, Italy and Spain contributed samples from acute and convalescent COVID-19. The analysed material was cDNA or gDNA that came from T cells, B-cell-depleted T cells, or PBMCs.

The age range of participants was about 18 to 100 years, with residence in 20 to 25 US areas. Methods used by the authors: The authors estimated nucleated cell counts from reference gene primer amplification. Method: immunoSEQ multiplex PCR; TCRdb's copy keeps in-frame clones and lacks some. V, J and clone size derive from that table, while D and trimming were established from the DNA sequence. In the table there are hundreds of thousands of clones, approximately 84% of which are singletons. Sequencing was performed on PBMCs or T cells enriched from blood (not recorded which). The clonotype originates from a woman aged 25-40 years who had recovered from COVID-19.

CDR3 bases: TGTGCCAGCAGTTTAGGGCCGTTTAACCCCGGGGAGCTGTTTTTT. Translating gives CASSLGPFNPGELFF. This chain connects TRBV27 to TRBJ2-2; D is unresolved. The CDR3 has 15 residues. The V and J ends lost 2 bases and 6 bases respectively, with 13 bases between them. The germline CDR1 and CDR2 sequences are MNHEY and SMNVEV (reference sequence).